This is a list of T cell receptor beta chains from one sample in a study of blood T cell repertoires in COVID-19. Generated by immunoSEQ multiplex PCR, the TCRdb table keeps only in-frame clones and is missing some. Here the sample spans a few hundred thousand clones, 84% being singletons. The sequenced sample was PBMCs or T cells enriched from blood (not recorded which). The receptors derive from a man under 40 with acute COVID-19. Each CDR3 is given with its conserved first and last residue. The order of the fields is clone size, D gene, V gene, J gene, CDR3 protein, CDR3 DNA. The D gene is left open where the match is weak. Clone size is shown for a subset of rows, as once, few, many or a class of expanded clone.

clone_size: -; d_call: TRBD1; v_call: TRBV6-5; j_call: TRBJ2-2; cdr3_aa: CASRQGAATGELFF; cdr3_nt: TGTGCCAGCAGGCAGGGGGCCGCCACCGGGGAGCTGTTTTTT
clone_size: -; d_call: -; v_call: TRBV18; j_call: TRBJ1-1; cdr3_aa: CASSPMTGLNTEAFF; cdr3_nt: TGTGCCAGCTCCCCAATGACAGGATTGAACACTGAAGCTTTCTTT
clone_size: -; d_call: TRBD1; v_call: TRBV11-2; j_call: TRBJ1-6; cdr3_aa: CASSLGGTGSSPLHF; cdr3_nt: TGTGCCAGCAGCTTAGGGGGGACAGGCAGTTCACCCCTCCACTTT
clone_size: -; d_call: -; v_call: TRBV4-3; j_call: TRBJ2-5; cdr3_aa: CASSQGGAETQYF; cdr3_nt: TGCGCCAGCAGCCAGGGGGGGGCAGAGACCCAGTACTTC
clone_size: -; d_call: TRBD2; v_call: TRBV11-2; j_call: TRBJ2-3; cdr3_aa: CASSLDFGLGSTDTQYF; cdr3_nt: TGTGCCAGCAGCTTAGATTTCGGACTAGGGAGCACAGATACGCAGTATTTT
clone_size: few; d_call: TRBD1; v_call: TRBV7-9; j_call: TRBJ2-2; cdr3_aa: CASSLGQGVTGELFF; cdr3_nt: TGTGCCAGCAGCTTAGGACAGGGGGTGACCGGGGAGCTGTTTTTT
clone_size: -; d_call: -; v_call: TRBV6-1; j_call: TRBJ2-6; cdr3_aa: CASSEQSGANVLTF; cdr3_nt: TGTGCCAGCAGTGAACAGTCTGGGGCCAACGTCCTGACTTTC
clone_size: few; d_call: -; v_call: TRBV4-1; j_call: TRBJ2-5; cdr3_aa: CASSHSGDYQETQYF; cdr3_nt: TGCGCCAGCAGCCACTCCGGGGACTACCAAGAGACCCAGTACTTC
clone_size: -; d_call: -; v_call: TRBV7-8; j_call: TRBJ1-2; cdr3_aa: CASSLGPGSKGYTF; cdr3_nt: TGTGCCAGCAGCTTAGGTCCCGGGTCGAAGGGCTACACCTTC
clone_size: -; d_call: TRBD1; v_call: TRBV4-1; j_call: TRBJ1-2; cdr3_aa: CASSQADRVNYGYTF; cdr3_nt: TGCGCCAGCAGCCAAGCCGACAGGGTTAACTATGGCTACACCTTC
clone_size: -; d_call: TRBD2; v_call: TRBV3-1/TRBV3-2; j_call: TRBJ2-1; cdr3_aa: CASSQPRGLAGVYNEQFF; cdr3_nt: TGTGCCAGCAGCCAACCCAGGGGCCTAGCGGGGGTCTACAATGAGCAGTTCTTC
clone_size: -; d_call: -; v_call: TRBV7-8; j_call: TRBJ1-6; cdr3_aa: CASSLAGFLNSPLHF; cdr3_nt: TGTGCCAGCAGCTTAGCGGGCTTCCTCAATTCACCCCTCCACTTT
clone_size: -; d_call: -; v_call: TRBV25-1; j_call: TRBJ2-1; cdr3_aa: CASSALGEVGEQFF; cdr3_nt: TGTGCCAGCAGTGCACTAGGAGAGGTCGGTGAGCAGTTCTTC
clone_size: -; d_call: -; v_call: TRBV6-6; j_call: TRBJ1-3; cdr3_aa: CAISLPRGNTIYF; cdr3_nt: TGTGCCATCTCCCTCCCGAGGGGAAACACCATATATTTT
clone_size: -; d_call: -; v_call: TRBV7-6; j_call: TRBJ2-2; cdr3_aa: CASSFVRGGTGELFF; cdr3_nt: TGTGCCAGCAGCTTTGTAAGGGGGGGCACCGGGGAGCTGTTTTTT
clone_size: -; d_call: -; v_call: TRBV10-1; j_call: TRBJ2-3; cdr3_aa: CASSEYARGTDTQYF; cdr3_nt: TGCGCCAGCAGTGAGTACGCCAGGGGCACAGATACGCAGTATTTT